A selection of T cell receptor beta chains follows, all from one sample in a study of blood T cells in healthy people across ages. Using its own MiXCR run on the 5' RACE reads, TCRdb lists one record per CDR3 protein. Here the sample spans over 1,500,000 distinct CDR3 sequences, about two fifths being singletons. The sequenced sample consisted of blood. These TCRs come from a human donor in good health. The CDR3 runs from the conserved cysteine through the conserved F or W. The D gene is left open where the match is weak. Rows give clone size only sometimes, using once, few, many, or a class for an expanded clone.

cdr3_length	j_call	clone_size	v_call	d_call	cdr3_aa	cdr3_nt
14	TRBJ1-2	few	TRBV3-1	TRBD1	CASSYGTGYGGYTF	TGTGCCAGCAGTTACGGGACAGGGTACGGCGGCTACACCTTC
15	TRBJ2-7	few	TRBV27	TRBD2	CASSAETSGSYEQYF	TGTGCCAGCAGCGCCGAGACTAGCGGCTCCTACGAGCAGTACTTC
15	TRBJ2-5	-	TRBV29-1	-	CSVVSPSGLEETQYF	TGCAGCGTTGTGAGCCCGAGCGGACTGGAAGAGACCCAGTACTTC
19	TRBJ2-1	-	TRBV6-2/TRBV6-3	-	CASSYSSASRTGPNNEQFF	TGTGCCAGCAGTTACTCGTCAGCTAGTAGAACTGGGCCTAATAATGAGCAGTTCTTC
15	TRBJ1-4	few	TRBV15	-	CATSRDGGPGEKLFF	TGTGCCACCAGCAGAGATGGGGGGCCGGGGGAAAAACTGTTTTTT
15	TRBJ2-1	-	TRBV6-2/TRBV6-3	-	CASSRGTDFYNEQFF	TGTGCCAGCAGCCGTGGGACGGATTTCTACAATGAGCAGTTCTTC
14	TRBJ1-5	-	TRBV7-8	-	CASSLSDVNQPQHF	TGTGCCAGCAGCCTTTCAGACGTCAATCAGCCCCAGCATTTT
14	TRBJ1-2	-	TRBV29-1	-	CSVEPPGDPYGYTF	TGCAGCGTTGAACCCCCTGGGGACCCATATGGCTACACCTTC
14	TRBJ2-1	-	TRBV6-6	-	CASSYMVVQETQFF	TGTGCCAGCAGTTACATGGTGGTCCAAGAGACCCAGTTCTTC
14	TRBJ2-7	few	TRBV28	-	CASTQGTLKSEQYF	TGTGCCAGCACGCAGGGAACCCTCAAGAGCGAGCAGTACTTC
14	TRBJ1-6	-	TRBV12-3/TRBV12-4	-	CASSSTGPNSPLHF	TGTGCCAGCAGCTCTACAGGGCCTAATTCACCCCTCCACTTT
17	TRBJ2-5	-	TRBV7-9	TRBD2	CASSHDLSGRYQETQYF	TGTGCCAGCAGCCATGACCTAAGCGGGAGGTACCAAGAGACCCAGTACTTC
11	TRBJ2-4	few	TRBV6-5	-	CASSYGHWQYF	TGTGCCAGCAGTTACGGACACTGGCAGTACTTC
16	TRBJ2-1	-	TRBV6-1	-	CASTTGGVRHGNEQFF	TGTGCCAGCACCACCGGAGGGGTACGCCACGGGAATGAGCAGTTCTTC
14	TRBJ2-3	-	TRBV4-3	-	CASSQESAEDTQYF	TGCGCCAGCAGCCAAGAATCTGCGGAAGATACGCAGTATTTT
21	TRBJ1-2	-	TRBV7-8	TRBD1	CASSPDWMDRDKQSINYGYTF	TGTGCCAGCAGCCCAGATTGGATGGACAGGGACAAGCAGAGTATTAACTATGGCTACACCTTC
17	TRBJ2-1	once	TRBV7-2	-	CASSLPQKGRLYNGQFF	TGTGCCAGCAGCTTACCACAAAAGGGACGGTTGTACAATGGGCAGTTCTTC
14	TRBJ1-1	-	TRBV11-3	-	CASSLDPGRTEAFF	TGTGCCAGCAGCTTAGATCCGGGGAGGACTGAAGCTTTCTTT
14	TRBJ1-2	-	TRBV12-3/TRBV12-4	-	CASSIQDMGDGYTF	TGTGCCAGCAGTATACAGGACATGGGGGATGGCTACACCTTC
17	TRBJ1-6	-	TRBV7-2	-	CASSSSRGSSYNSPLHF	TGTGCCAGCAGCTCTAGCAGGGGCAGCTCCTATAATTCACCCCTCCACTTT
16	TRBJ1-2	few	TRBV7-8	-	CASSSSSQTDIYGYTF	TGTGCCAGCAGCTCAAGCTCTCAGACAGATATCTATGGCTACACCTTC
14	TRBJ1-3	-	TRBV20-1	-	CSARDPGAGNTIYF	TGCAGTGCTAGAGATCCAGGGGCTGGAAACACCATATATTTT
15	TRBJ2-2	-	TRBV4-1	-	CASSQFKGFAGELFF	TGCGCCAGCAGCCAGTTCAAGGGTTTCGCCGGGGAGCTGTTTTTT
15	TRBJ2-1	-	TRBV4-3	TRBD1	CASSQTRDREDEQFF	TGCGCCAGCAGCCAGACCCGGGACAGGGAAGATGAGCAGTTCTTC
17	TRBJ2-7	-	TRBV7-8	TRBD2	CASSLIGLAGNAYEQYF	TGTGCCAGCAGCTTAATAGGACTAGCGGGGAATGCCTACGAGCAGTACTTC
21	TRBJ2-3	-	TRBV12-3/TRBV12-4	TRBD1	CASSLVLLSSRDRTSTDTQYF	TGTGCCAGCAGTTTAGTTCTCCTATCTTCCAGGGACAGGACTAGCACAGATACGCAGTATTTT
16	TRBJ2-4	-	TRBV9	TRBD2	CASSGPTSGDANIQYF	TGTGCCAGCAGCGGACCTACTAGCGGGGACGCAAACATTCAGTACTTC
13	TRBJ2-5	many	TRBV20-1	-	CSARDPQTETQYF	TGCAGTGCTAGAGATCCTCAAACAGAGACCCAGTACTTC
13	TRBJ1-2	few	TRBV6-5	-	CASSSQGTDGYTF	TGTGCCAGCAGTTCACAGGGAACTGATGGCTACACCTTC
15	TRBJ2-5	few	TRBV7-9	TRBD2	CASSSTGTRRETQYF	TGTGCCAGCAGCTCAACCGGGACTAGACGGGAGACCCAGTACTTC
15	TRBJ2-1	once	TRBV4-3	-	CASSQEGGFYNEQFF	TGCGCCAGCAGCCAAGAAGGTGGGTTCTACAATGAGCAGTTCTTC
17	TRBJ2-1	-	TRBV12-3/TRBV12-4	TRBD2	CASSNPTTSGGANEQFF	TGTGCCAGCAGTAATCCTACGACTAGCGGGGGGGCAAATGAGCAGTTCTTC
15	TRBJ1-5	-	TRBV5-8	-	CASRPPARGGQPQHF	TGTGCCAGCAGACCACCCGCGAGGGGTGGTCAGCCCCAGCATTTT